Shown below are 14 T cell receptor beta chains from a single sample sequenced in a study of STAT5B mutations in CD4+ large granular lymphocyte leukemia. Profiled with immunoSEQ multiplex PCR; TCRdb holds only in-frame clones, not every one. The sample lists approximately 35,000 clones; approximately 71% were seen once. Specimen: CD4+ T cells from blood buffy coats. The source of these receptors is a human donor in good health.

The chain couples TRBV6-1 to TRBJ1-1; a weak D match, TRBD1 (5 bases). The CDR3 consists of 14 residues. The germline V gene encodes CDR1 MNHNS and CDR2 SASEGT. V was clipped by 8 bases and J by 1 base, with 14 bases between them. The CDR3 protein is CASPEGRANTEAFF. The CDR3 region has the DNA TGTGCCAGCCCCGAGGGGAGGGCGAACACTGAAGCTTTCTTT.

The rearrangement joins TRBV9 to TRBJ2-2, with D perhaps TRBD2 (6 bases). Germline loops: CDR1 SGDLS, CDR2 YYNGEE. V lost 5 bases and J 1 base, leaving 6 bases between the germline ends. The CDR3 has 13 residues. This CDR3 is CASRGGNTGELFF. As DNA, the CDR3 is TGTGCCAGCAGGGGGGGGAACACCGGGGAGCTGTTTTTT.

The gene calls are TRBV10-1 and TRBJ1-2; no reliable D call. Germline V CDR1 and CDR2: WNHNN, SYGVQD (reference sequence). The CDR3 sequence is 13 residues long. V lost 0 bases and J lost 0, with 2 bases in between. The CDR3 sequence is CASSESPNYGYTF. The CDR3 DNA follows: TGCGCCAGCAGTGAGTCCCCTAACTATGGCTACACCTTC.

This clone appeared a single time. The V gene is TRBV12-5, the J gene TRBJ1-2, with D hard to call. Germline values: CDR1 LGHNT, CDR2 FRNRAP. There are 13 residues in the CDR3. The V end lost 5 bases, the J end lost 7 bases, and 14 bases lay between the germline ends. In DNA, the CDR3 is TGTGCTAGTGGTCCTCCCTGGAGTTCTGGCTACACCTTC. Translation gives CASGPPWSSGYTF.

CDR3 nucleotide sequence: TGTGCCAGCAGATCGCAGCCCCGTCAGCCCTATGGCTACACCTTC. Translation gives CASRSQPRQPYGYTF. The chain recombines TRBV11-2 with TRBJ1-2; the D is unclear. Deletions cut 6 bases from V and 4 bases from J, with 18 bases between. This CDR3 has 15 residues. The germline CDR1 and CDR2 sequences are SGHAT and FQNNGV.

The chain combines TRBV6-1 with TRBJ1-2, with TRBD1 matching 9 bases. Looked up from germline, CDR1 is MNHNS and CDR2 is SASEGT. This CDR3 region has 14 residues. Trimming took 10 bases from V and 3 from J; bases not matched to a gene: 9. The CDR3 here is CAITGTGLDYGYTF. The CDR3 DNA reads TGTGCCATCACCGGGACAGGGCTTGACTATGGCTACACCTTC.

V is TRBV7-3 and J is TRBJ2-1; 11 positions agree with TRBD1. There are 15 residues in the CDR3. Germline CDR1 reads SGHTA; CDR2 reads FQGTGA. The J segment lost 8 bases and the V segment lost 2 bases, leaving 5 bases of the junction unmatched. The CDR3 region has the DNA TGTGCCAGCAGCTTACTCGGACAGGGGGCCGATGAGCAGTTCTTC. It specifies CASSLLGQGADEQFF.

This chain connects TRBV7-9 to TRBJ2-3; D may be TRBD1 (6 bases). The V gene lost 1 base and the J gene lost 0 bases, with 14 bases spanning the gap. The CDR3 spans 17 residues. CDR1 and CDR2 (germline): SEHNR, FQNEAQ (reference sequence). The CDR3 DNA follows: TGTGCCAGCAGCTTAGGGTCGGCAGGGGCTAGCACAGATACGCAGTATTTT. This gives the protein CASSLGSAGASTDTQYF.

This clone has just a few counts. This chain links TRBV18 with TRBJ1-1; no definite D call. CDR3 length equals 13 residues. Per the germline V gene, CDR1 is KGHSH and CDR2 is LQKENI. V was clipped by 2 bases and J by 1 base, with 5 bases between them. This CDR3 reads CASSPERNTEAFF. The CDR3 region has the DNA TGTGCCAGCTCACCAGAGAGGAACACTGAAGCTTTCTTT.

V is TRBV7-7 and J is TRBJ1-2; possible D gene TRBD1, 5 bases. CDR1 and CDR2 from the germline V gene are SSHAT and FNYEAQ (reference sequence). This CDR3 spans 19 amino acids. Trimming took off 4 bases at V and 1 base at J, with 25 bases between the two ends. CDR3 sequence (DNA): TGTGCCAGCAGCTCGAGCCCGGCTTCGAGGGGATTGGGTAACTATGGCTACACCTTC. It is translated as CASSSSPASRGLGNYGYTF.

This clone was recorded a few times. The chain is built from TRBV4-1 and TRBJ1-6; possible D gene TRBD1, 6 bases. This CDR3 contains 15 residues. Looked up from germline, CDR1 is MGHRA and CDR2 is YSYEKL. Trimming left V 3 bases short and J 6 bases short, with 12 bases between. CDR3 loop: CASSHPGAINSPLHF. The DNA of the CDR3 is TGCGCCAGCAGCCATCCGGGGGCAATTAATTCACCCCTCCACTTT.

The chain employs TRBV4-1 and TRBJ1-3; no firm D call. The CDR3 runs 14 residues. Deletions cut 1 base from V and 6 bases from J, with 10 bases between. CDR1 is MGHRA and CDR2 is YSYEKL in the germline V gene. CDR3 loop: CASSQVLEENTIYF. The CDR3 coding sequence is TGCGCCAGCAGCCAAGTATTAGAAGAAAACACCATATATTTT.

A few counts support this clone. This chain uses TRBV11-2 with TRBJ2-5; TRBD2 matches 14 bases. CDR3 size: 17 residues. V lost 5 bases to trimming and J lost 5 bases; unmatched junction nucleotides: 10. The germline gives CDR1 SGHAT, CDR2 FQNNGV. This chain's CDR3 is CASSRGTSGGSPETQYF. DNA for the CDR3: TGTGCCAGCAGCCGGGGGACTAGCGGGGGCTCACCGGAGACCCAGTACTTC.

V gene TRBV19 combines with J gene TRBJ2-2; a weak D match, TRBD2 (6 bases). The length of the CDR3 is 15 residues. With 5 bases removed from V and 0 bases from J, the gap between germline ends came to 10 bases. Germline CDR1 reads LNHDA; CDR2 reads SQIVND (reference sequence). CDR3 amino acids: CASSPLAPNTGELFF. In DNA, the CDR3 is TGTGCCAGTAGTCCACTAGCACCGAACACCGGGGAGCTGTTTTTT.